The 9 T cell receptor beta chains below were found in one sample sequenced in a study of response to subunit inactivated influenza vaccine. TCRdb itself ran the RT-PCR reads through MiXCR, one entry per CDR3 protein. The table includes roughly 760,000 distinct CDR3 sequences, roughly 20% detected once. This specimen consisted of PBMCs from blood, obtained about 5 days after vaccination. These receptors originate from a man aged 50 to 60 who received an inactivated influenza vaccine.

The chain employs TRBV12-5 and TRBJ2-3, with TRBD2 as a possible D gene (5 bases). Germline V lookup: CDR1 LGHNT, CDR2 FRNRAP. The CDR3 is 18 amino acids. V lost 4 bases to trimming and J lost 0 bases, with 20 bases between them. The CDR3 sequence: CASGSTNKGDTSTDTQYF. DNA of the CDR3: TGTGCTAGTGGTTCCACCAACAAGGGAGACACTAGCACAGATACGCAGTATTTT.

This chain uses TRBV15 with TRBJ2-3; a possible D gene is TRBD2 (6 bases). V lost 0 bases to trimming and J lost 6 bases, with 16 bases between them. Germline CDR1 LNHNV, CDR2 YYDKDF (reference sequence). The CDR3 totals 16 residues. The CDR3 sequence is CATSREAQYRGDTQYF. The CDR3 bases are TGTGCCACCAGCAGAGAGGCACAGTACCGGGGGGATACGCAGTATTTT.

The V and J genes are TRBV20-1 and TRBJ2-3; D unresolved. V lost 3 bases to trimming and J lost 0 bases, with 4 bases between them. From germline, CDR1 is DFQATT and CDR2 SNEGSKA (reference sequence). The CDR3 extends over 12 amino acids. The CDR3 reads CSASRSTDTQYF. The CDR3 DNA sequence: TGCAGTGCTAGCAGGAGCACAGATACGCAGTATTTT.

The chain employs TRBV7-2 and TRBJ2-3, with TRBD2 as a possible D gene (6 bases). Trimming pared 3 bases from V and 4 bases from J, leaving 11 bases between. CDR1 is SGHTA and CDR2 is FQGNSA in the germline V gene. This CDR3 comprises 14 residues. The CDR3 DNA is TGTGCCAGCAGCTTGCGGGGTTATGCAGATACGCAGTATTTT. Translated, it gives CASSLRGYADTQYF.

This chain connects TRBV7-3 to TRBJ2-3, with TRBD1 as a possible D gene (5 bases). The CDR3 consists of 15 residues. Per germline, CDR1 SGHTA and CDR2 FQGTGA. Deletions cut 5 bases from V and 0 bases from J, with 12 bases between. The DNA of the CDR3 is TGTGCCAGCAGCCAAGGGGCTACTAGCACAGATACGCAGTATTTT. Translated, it gives CASSQGATSTDTQYF.

Only a few counts were recorded for this clonotype. The genes are TRBV7-9 and TRBJ2-6; TRBD2 matches at 7 bases. J was trimmed by 4 bases and V by 1 base; bases with no gene match: 4. CDR3 length: 16 amino acids. The germline CDR1 and CDR2 sequences are SEHNR and FQNEAQ (reference sequence). The DNA of the CDR3 is TGTGCCAGCAGCTTAGGCGGGGGTGTGGGGGCCAACGTCCTGACTTTC. Translated, it gives CASSLGGGVGANVLTF.

This clonotype has a handful of counts. For the CDR3, the DNA is TGCGCCGCAGGACAGGTGCCTTCCTACGAGCAGTACTTC. Residues: CAAGQVPSYEQYF. The chain employs TRBV10-2 and TRBJ2-7; 7 bases map to TRBD1. Trimming cost V 11 bases and J 1 base; bases outside gene matches: 8. The CDR3 is made up of 13 amino acids. Germline loops: CDR1 WSHSY, CDR2 SAAADI.

This clonotype has only one observation. The chain is built from TRBV11-2 and TRBJ2-5; the D gene is possibly TRBD2 (5 bases). CDR3 length: 18 residues. CDR1 is SGHAT, CDR2 FQNNGV, per germline. The V and J ends lost 2 bases and 1 base respectively, with 20 bases between them. The CDR3 sequence: CASSLRPRGSYTQETQYF. CDR3 DNA sequence: TGTGCCAGCAGCTTAAGGCCCCGGGGATCCTATACCCAAGAGACCCAGTACTTC.

This clonotype was seen only a few times. V and J are TRBV12-3 or TRBV12-4 and TRBJ1-1; no reliable D call. CDR3 length: 16 amino acids. V dropped 6 bases and J dropped 3 bases, with 20 bases sitting between them. CDR3 in amino acids: CASSHPVRGLDTEAFF. The CDR3 DNA follows: TGTGCCAGCAGCCACCCGGTTCGGGGTTTGGACACTGAAGCTTTCTTT.